The 29 T cell receptor beta chains given below trace back to one sample, sequenced in a study of shared clonotypes between healthy human individuals. Repertoires were generated with immunoSEQ multiplex PCR, while TCRdb's copy carries only in-frame clones and drops some. Among over 2 million clones listed, around 95% were seen once. Specimen: naive CD4+ T cells sorted from blood. Subset denoted: CD45RA+ positively selected. The receptors stem from a man in his late teens or twenties in good health.

This chain joins TRBV5-1 and TRBJ2-3; 7 bases line up with TRBD1. Germline trimming cut 4 bases from V and 4 bases from J; bases unmatched to any gene: 12. Germline CDR1 is SGHRS and CDR2 is YFSETQ. The CDR3 runs to 16 residues. CDR3 in DNA: TGCGCCAGCAGCGCCCCGACAGGGATTGCCGCAGATACGCAGTATTTT. The encoded protein is CASSAPTGIAADTQYF. Full variable domain (outside the CDR3, taken from reference TRBV5-1 and TRBJ2-3): KAGVTQTPRYLIKTRGQQVTLSCSPISGHRSVSWYQQTPGQGLQFLFEYFSETQRNKGNFPGRFSGRQFSNSRSEMNVSTLELGDSALYLCASSAPTGIAADTQYFGPGTRLTVL.

J is TRBJ2-2 and V is TRBV2; 7 bases are shared with TRBD2. The V segment lost 1 base and the J segment 0 bases; nucleotides outside the gene matches: 2. CDR1 and CDR2 from the germline V gene are SNHLY and FYNNEI. The CDR3 runs 16 residues. CDR3 in DNA: TGTGCCAGCAGTGAAGAGGCGGGGGCGAACACCGGGGAGCTGTTTTTT. Its translation is CASSEEAGANTGELFF. Drawing the rest from reference TRBV2 and TRBJ2-2, the complete variable domain is EPEVTQTPSHQVTQMGQEVILRCVPISNHLYFYWYRQILGQKVEFLVSFYNNEISEKSEIFDDQFSVERPDGSNFTLKIRSTKLEDSAMYFCASSEEAGANTGELFFGEGSRLTVL.

The DNA for the CDR3 is TGCGCCAGCAGTGAAAGTCAGCTGACCCAGTACTTC. Its translation is CASSESQLTQYF. This chain connects TRBV10-2 to TRBJ2-5; D call uncertain. The CDR3 consists of 12 residues. CDR1 and CDR2 from the germline V gene are WSHSY and SAAADI. V shed 3 bases and J shed 7 bases, with 9 bases lying between them.

The chain couples TRBV28 to TRBJ2-3, with D unresolved. The CDR3 runs to 16 residues. The germline gives CDR1 MDHEN, CDR2 SYDVKM. Trimming took off 5 bases at V and 0 bases at J, with 15 bases between the two ends. CDR3 sequence (DNA): TGTGCCAGCAGTCCTAACGACTGGAGAAGCACAGATACGCAGTATTTT. It encodes CASSPNDWRSTDTQYF.

The chain links TRBV5-1 to TRBJ2-7, with TRBD1 identical over 7 bases. The CDR3 extends over 14 amino acids. CDR1 is SGHRS, CDR2 YFSETQ, per germline. The J segment lost 5 bases and the V segment lost 2 bases, leaving 7 bases of the junction unmatched. Here the CDR3 DNA reads TGCGCCAGCAGCTTACGTCAGGGGGTAAACGAGCAGTACTTC. Residues: CASSLRQGVNEQYF.

J is TRBJ1-2 and V is TRBV2; D uncertain. This CDR3 has 13 amino acids. V lost 7 bases and J 8 bases, leaving 17 bases between the germline ends. Germline V lookup: CDR1 SNHLY, CDR2 FYNNEI. CDR3 sequence reads: CASTRIHSSGYTF. The CDR3 DNA follows: TGTGCCAGCACCCGCATACATTCTTCAGGCTACACCTTC.

The V gene is TRBV11-2, the J gene TRBJ2-5; 8 bases map to TRBD1. Looked up from germline, CDR1 is SGHAT and CDR2 is FQNNGV. V lost 6 bases to trimming and J lost 4 bases; unmatched junction nucleotides: 7. The CDR3 covers 14 residues. CDR3 coding DNA: TGTGCCAGCAGTTCGGCCGGGACAGGAGAGACCCAGTACTTC. It translates to CASSSAGTGETQYF.

J is TRBJ2-1 and V is TRBV5-7, with 10 bases lining up with TRBD2. TRBV5-7 is filed as an ORF, its function uncertain. Trimming took 0 bases from V and 2 from J; bases not matched to a gene: 8. There are 18 residues in the CDR3. This CDR3 is CASSLAQREGPTYNEQFF. CDR3 in DNA: TGTGCCAGCAGCTTGGCCCAGCGGGAGGGCCCCACCTACAATGAGCAGTTCTTC.

The chain is built from TRBV28 and TRBJ2-7; D may correspond to TRBD1 or TRBD2 (5 bases each). The CDR3 runs to 13 residues. The V gene lost 7 bases and the J gene lost 1 base, with 11 bases spanning the gap. CDR1 is MDHEN, CDR2 SYDVKM, per germline. The CDR3 region is CASNPGRSYEQYF. CDR3 nucleotides: TGTGCCAGCAACCCGGGACGTTCCTACGAGCAGTACTTC.

With respect to this clone: The same CDR3 is also encoded by other DNA sequences in this sample. The rearrangement links TRBV7-2 to TRBJ2-7, with 11 bases aligning to TRBD2. Trimming took 3 bases from V and 3 from J; bases not matched to a gene: 4. Germline CDR1 reads SGHTA; CDR2 reads FQGNSA. The CDR3 loop spans 15 amino acids. This chain's CDR3 is CASSLAGTSGYEQYF. The DNA of the CDR3 is TGTGCCAGCAGCTTGGCCGGGACTAGCGGCTACGAGCAGTACTTC.

The chain is built from TRBV28 and TRBJ2-5, with D perhaps assigned TRBD1 or TRBD2 (7 bases each). CDR3 size: 15 residues. Germline V CDR1 and CDR2: MDHEN, SYDVKM. Trimming removed 7 bases at V and 5 bases at J, with 20 bases between. The CDR3 loop reads CASTPGGGLRETQYF. CDR3 DNA: TGTGCCAGCACCCCAGGGGGGGGTTTGCGGGAGACCCAGTACTTC.

This clone has a single count. For the CDR3, the DNA is TGTGCCAGCAGTGGCGGGTTGGGCGGCTACGAGCAGTACTTC. Amino acid sequence: CASSGGLGGYEQYF. The chain has TRBV2 and TRBJ2-7, with a possible D match to TRBD2 (5 bases). Germline CDR1 reads SNHLY; CDR2 reads FYNNEI. Trimming shortened V by 4 bases and J by 3 bases, and 13 bases separated the two germline ends. The CDR3 extends over 14 amino acids. The full variable domain, with the rest looked up from reference TRBV2 and TRBJ2-7, is EPEVTQTPSHQVTQMGQEVILRCVPISNHLYFYWYRQILGQKVEFLVSFYNNEISEKSEIFDDQFSVERPDGSNFTLKIRSTKLEDSAMYFCASSGGLGGYEQYFGPGTRLTVT.

This clone is a singleton in its sample. The CDR3 DNA follows: TGTGCCAGCAGCTTAGGAATGGGAGGACAGCCCCAGCATTTT. Translating gives CASSLGMGGQPQHF. This rearrangement joins TRBV7-6 to TRBJ1-5; no firm D call. The V gene's germline CDR1 is SGHVS and CDR2 FNYEAQ. This CDR3 is built from 14 residues. Trimming took off 1 base at V and 7 bases at J, with 11 bases between the two ends.

The V call is TRBV28, the J call TRBJ1-6; 9 bases are a match to TRBD1. CDR1 and CDR2 (germline): MDHEN, SYDVKM. The CDR3 spans 16 residues. With 8 bases clipped from V and 7 bases from J, the junction kept 12 bases outside the gene matches. CDR3 coding DNA: TGTGCCAGCCCCCCTCAAGGGGACAGGGTAAATTCACCCCTCCACTTT. This translates into CASPPQGDRVNSPLHF.

V is TRBV4-1 and J is TRBJ2-5, with 9 bases identical to TRBD2. Germline lookup yields CDR1 MGHRA and CDR2 YSYEKL. With V trimmed by 0 bases and J by 5 bases, 7 bases remained unmatched. The CDR3 runs to 16 residues. The CDR3: CASSQEEGLAYETQYF. Here the CDR3 DNA reads TGCGCCAGCAGCCAAGAGGAGGGACTAGCTTATGAGACCCAGTACTTC.

V and J are TRBV18 and TRBJ2-7; 11 positions match TRBD2. There are 15 residues in the CDR3. The germline V gene encodes CDR1 KGHSH and CDR2 LQKENI. V shed 2 bases and J 3 bases; nucleotides not matched to a gene: 3. CDR3 coding DNA: TGTGCCAGCTCACCAGGGGGGACTAGCGGCTACGAGCAGTACTTC. Protein product: CASSPGGTSGYEQYF.

This clone was counted a single time. The chain uses TRBV6-5 and TRBJ1-3; possibly TRBD1 for D (6 bases). This CDR3 is 15 amino acids long. Germline V gives CDR1 MNHEY, CDR2 SVGAGI. With 8 bases removed from V and 0 bases from J, the gap between germline ends came to 14 bases. CDR3 region: CASAGQFRSGNTIYF. The CDR3 DNA follows: TGTGCCAGCGCCGGACAGTTTCGCTCTGGAAACACCATATATTTT.

The chain carries TRBV5-1 and TRBJ1-1; D gene unclear. Germline V gene sequence: CDR1 SGHRS, CDR2 YFSETQ. Trimming stripped 1 base from V and 1 base from J, with 5 bases between. The CDR3 runs to 13 residues. The CDR3 is CASSLQANTEAFF. The DNA for the CDR3 is TGCGCCAGCAGCTTGCAGGCGAACACTGAAGCTTTCTTT.

The rearrangement uses TRBV4-3 and TRBJ2-6; 8 nucleotides match TRBD1. Germline trimming cut 1 base from V and 9 bases from J; bases unmatched to any gene: 2. Germline CDR1 reads LGHNA; CDR2 reads YSLEER. The CDR3 extends over 14 amino acids. The CDR3 here is CASSQGTGNNVLTF. CDR3 bases: TGCGCCAGCAGCCAAGGGACAGGGAACAACGTCCTGACTTTC.

The chain carries TRBV7-2 and TRBJ2-4, with TRBD2 matching over 9 bases. This CDR3 region has 16 residues. J lost 2 bases, V lost 5 bases, and 7 bases had no gene match. The germline V gene has CDR1 SGHTA and CDR2 FQGNSA. The CDR3 sequence: CASSQEASGTKNIQYF. The CDR3 region has the DNA TGTGCCAGCAGCCAAGAGGCTAGCGGGACCAAAAACATTCAGTACTTC.

The chain employs TRBV5-1 and TRBJ2-3, with 9 bases fitting TRBD1. The CDR3 totals 15 residues. J lost 7 bases, V lost 4 bases, and 10 bases had no gene match. Germline values: CDR1 SGHRS, CDR2 YFSETQ. The CDR3 coding sequence is TGCGCCAGCAGCCCGTCCGGGACAGGGCAATATACGCAGTATTTT. Residues: CASSPSGTGQYTQYF.

The chain uses TRBV11-2 and TRBJ2-5; D possibly corresponds to TRBD1 (7 bases). This CDR3 is 16 amino acids long. Per the germline V gene, CDR1 is SGHAT and CDR2 is FQNNGV. V was pared by 5 bases and J by 2 bases, with 18 bases between. CDR3 sequence reads: CASSPAAGGYQETQYF. In DNA, the CDR3 is TGTGCCAGCAGCCCCGCGGCAGGGGGGTATCAAGAGACCCAGTACTTC.

The CDR3 loop reads CANQGWDTGELFF. The DNA for the CDR3 is TGTGCCAACCAGGGATGGGACACCGGGGAGCTGTTTTTT. This chain joins TRBV6-1 and TRBJ2-2, with D possibly TRBD1 on 5 matching bases. V was clipped by 10 bases and J by 3 bases, with 12 bases between them. The CDR3 totals 13 residues. Germline loops: CDR1 MNHNS, CDR2 SASEGT.

The chain couples TRBV5-4 to TRBJ2-3; 16 bases align to TRBD2. Looked up from germline, CDR1 is SGHNT and CDR2 is YYREEE (reference sequence). The V segment lost 4 bases and the J segment 1 base; nucleotides outside the gene matches: 6. CDR3 size: 18 residues. CDR3 nucleotides: TGTGCCAGCAGCCCCCCGGGACTAGCGGGGGGGCGCACAGATACGCAGTATTTT. Translation: CASSPPGLAGGRTDTQYF. Using reference TRBV5-4 and TRBJ2-3 for the parts outside the CDR3, the full variable domain is ETGVTQSPTHLIKTRGQQVTLRCSSQSGHNTVSWYQQALGQGPQFIFQYYREEENGRGNFPPRFSGLQFPNYSSELNVNALELDDSALYLCASSPPGLAGGRTDTQYFGPGTRLTVL.

The rearrangement uses TRBV29-1 and TRBJ1-1; weak D call: TRBD1 (5 bases). Trimming cost V 0 bases and J 1 base, with 12 bases left between them. CDR1 SQVTM and CDR2 ANQGSEA come from the germline V gene. This CDR3 contains 15 residues. CDR3 protein: CSVEDRGRPNTEAFF. The CDR3 nucleotides are TGCAGCGTTGAAGATCGGGGCCGACCGAACACTGAAGCTTTCTTT. Variable domain in full (rest from reference TRBV29-1 and TRBJ1-1): SAVISQKPSRDICQRGTSLTIQCQVDSQVTMMFWYRQQPGQSLTLIATANQGSEATYESGFVIDKFPISRPNLTFSTLTVSNMSPEDSSIYLCSVEDRGRPNTEAFFGQGTRLTVV.

The chain is built from TRBV5-1 and TRBJ2-7; 7 bases match TRBD1. The CDR3 has 12 amino acids. Germline assignment: CDR1 SGHRS and CDR2 YFSETQ. J gave up 5 bases and V 5 bases, and 4 bases lay outside the gene matches. CDR3 nucleotide sequence: TGCGCCAGCAGTAGGGACAGAAACGAGCAGTACTTC. Translating gives CASSRDRNEQYF.

This chain joins TRBV5-6 and TRBJ1-6, with 7 bases identical to TRBD1. Germline V gene data show CDR1 as SGHDT and CDR2 as YYEEEE. The ends lost 2 bases at V and 8 bases at J; junction bases unmatched: 4. CDR3 length equals 14 residues. CDR3 in DNA: TGTGCCAGCAGCTTCAGACAGGGCCATTCACCCCTCCACTTT. As protein: CASSFRQGHSPLHF.

This clone was observed once. The gene calls are TRBV6-5 and TRBJ1-3; TRBD1 matches 9 bases. The junction had 4 bases not matched to a gene; V was cut back by 5 bases and J by 2 bases. From germline, CDR1 is MNHEY and CDR2 SVGAGI. CDR3 length equals 15 residues. The CDR3 nucleotides are TGTGCCAGCAGTCGTCGGGACAGGGCTGGAAACACCATATATTTT. Translation gives CASSRRDRAGNTIYF.

The chain recombines TRBV5-1 with TRBJ1-6; tentative D call: TRBD1 (5 bases). This CDR3 has 15 residues. Germline V gene lookup returns CDR1 SGHRS and CDR2 YFSETQ. Trimming cost V 0 bases and J 7 bases, with 11 bases left between them. CDR3 nucleotides: TGCGCCAGCAGCTTGGCCTGGCAGGGCAATTCACCCCTCCACTTT. This encodes CASSLAWQGNSPLHF. Using reference TRBV5-1 and TRBJ1-6 for the parts outside the CDR3, the full variable domain is KAGVTQTPRYLIKTRGQQVTLSCSPISGHRSVSWYQQTPGQGLQFLFEYFSETQRNKGNFPGRFSGRQFSNSRSEMNVSTLELGDSALYLCASSLAWQGNSPLHFGNGTRLTVT.